A single sample gave rise to the 8 T cell receptor beta chains below, sequenced in a study of blood T cell repertoires in COVID-19. Clones were read by immunoSEQ multiplex PCR, and TCRdb kept only the in-frame ones, dropping some. Of about 210,000 clones in the sample, roughly 80% are singletons; the top ten hold roughly 2.5%. Sequenced sample: peripheral blood. The source of these receptors is a woman aged 40 to 55 with active or convalescent COVID-19.

The J gene is TRBJ2-5, the V gene TRBV28, with D possibly being TRBD2 (6 bases). Looked up from germline, CDR1 is MDHEN and CDR2 is SYDVKM. Trimming shortened V by 5 bases and J by 2 bases, and 18 bases separated the two germline ends. This CDR3 has 16 residues. CDR3 residues: CASSALAGLTQETQYF. In DNA, the CDR3 is TGTGCCAGCAGTGCCTTGGCGGGGCTTACACAAGAGACCCAGTACTTC. Full variable domain (missing parts from reference TRBV28 and TRBJ2-5): DVKVTQSSRYLVKRTGEKVFLECVQDMDHENMFWYRQDPGLGLRLIYFSYDVKMKEKGDIPEGYSVSREKKERFSLILESASTNQTSMYLCASSALAGLTQETQYFGPGTRLLVL.

The J gene is TRBJ2-3, the V gene TRBV3-1 (or the pseudogene TRBV3-2); tentative D call: TRBD1 (6 bases). V shed 3 bases and J shed 3 bases, with 10 bases lying between them. CDR1 is LGHDT, CDR2 YNNKEL, per germline (reference sequence). CDR3 length: 14 residues. CDR3 residues: CASSQGAITDTQYF. The CDR3 bases are TGTGCCAGCAGCCAGGGGGCTATTACAGATACGCAGTATTTT.

The chain combines TRBV29-1 with TRBJ1-5; D unclear. Between the trimmed V and J ends, which lost 7 bases and 4 bases, there was a span of 11 bases. Germline loops: CDR1 SQVTM, CDR2 ANQGSEA. The CDR3 runs 12 residues. CDR3 sequence: CSAGSLNQPQHF. The CDR3 DNA reads TGCAGCGCTGGTAGCCTAAATCAGCCCCAGCATTTT.

The chain is built from TRBV27 and TRBJ1-1, with TRBD1 matching over 7 bases. Per germline, CDR1 MNHEY and CDR2 SMNVEV (reference sequence). This CDR3 comprises 12 residues. After removal of 5 bases from V and 11 bases from J, the junction contained 8 bases not matched to a gene. The CDR3 sequence: CASSPLQGLAFF. In DNA, the CDR3 is TGTGCCAGCAGTCCATTACAGGGGTTGGCTTTCTTT.

This clone was seen only once. The chain couples TRBV19 to TRBJ2-7; 16 positions agree with TRBD2. After removal of 5 bases from V and 5 bases from J, the junction contained 6 bases not matched to a gene. Germline CDR1 is LNHDA and CDR2 is SQIVND (reference sequence). This CDR3 has 16 residues. In DNA form, the CDR3 reads TGTGCCAGTAGTCCGGGACTAGCGGGAGGGCCCCACGAGCAGTACTTC. Translated, it gives CASSPGLAGGPHEQYF.

The chain combines TRBV12-3 or TRBV12-4 with TRBJ1-4; TRBD1 matches 7 bases. V was pared by 5 bases and J by 12 bases, with 9 bases of the junction left unmatched. The CDR3 spans 13 residues. CDR3 protein: CASSNQGVIELFF. The CDR3 coding sequence is TGTGCCAGCAGTAACCAGGGGGTTATAGAACTGTTTTTT.

V and J are TRBV9 and TRBJ1-6; 8 bases map to TRBD1. This CDR3 is 14 amino acids long. CDR1 SGDLS and CDR2 YYNGEE come from the germline V gene. The J segment lost 9 bases and the V segment lost 3 bases, leaving 5 bases of the junction unmatched. The CDR3, as DNA: TGTGCCAGCAGCGGGACAGGGTTGGGTTCACCCCTCCACTTT. Protein product: CASSGTGLGSPLHF.

This sequence joins TRBV4-1 and TRBJ2-5; 9 positions match TRBD2. V dropped 4 bases and J dropped 5; count of bases not matched to a gene: 2. The length of the CDR3 is 13 residues. The germline V gene has CDR1 MGHRA and CDR2 YSYEKL. The CDR3 region is CASSPGLAETQYF. The CDR3 DNA reads as TGCGCCAGCAGCCCGGGACTAGCTGAGACCCAGTACTTC.